Listed below are T cell receptor beta chains from one sample, sequenced in a study of early T cells in non-severe SARS-CoV-2 infection. One entry per CDR3 protein, called by TCRdb with MiXCR from the 5' RACE reads. The sample shows more than 65,000 distinct CDR3 sequences, under 15% of them seen only once. Sequenced material: whole blood. These TCRs come from an adult who was a healthcare worker with PCR-confirmed SARS-CoV-2 infection or an uninfected control (not recorded which). CDR3s include the opening cysteine and the closing phenylalanine or tryptophan. A D gene is named only where the DNA matches it firmly. Clone size is not always given. Where it is, it says once, few, many or a class for expanded clones.

V gene	J gene	D gene	clone size	CDR3 protein	CDR3 DNA
TRBV27	TRBJ2-7	NA	many	CASSLFSSYEQYF	TGTGCCAGCAGTTTATTTAGCTCCTACGAGCAGTACTTC
TRBV25-1	TRBJ1-1	NA	many	CASSELGFNTEAFF	TGTGCCAGCAGTGAACTGGGCTTCAACACTGAAGCTTTCTTT
TRBV7-9	TRBJ2-7	NA	many	CASSSDMNSYEQYF	TGTGCCAGCAGCTCGGACATGAACTCCTACGAGCAGTACTTC
TRBV4-3	TRBJ1-5	NA	many	CASSQDTNSNQPQHF	TGCGCCAGCAGCCAAGATACGAACAGCAATCAGCCCCAGCATTTT
TRBV10-3	TRBJ2-7	NA	few	CAIRTFDSYEQYF	TGTGCCATTCGGACTTTTGACTCCTACGAGCAGTACTTC
TRBV6-6	TRBJ2-5	NA	NA	CASSYAWGEETQYF	TGTGCCAGCAGTTACGCGTGGGGGGAAGAGACCCAGTACTTC
TRBV20-1	TRBJ1-5	TRBD1	many	CSAKLTGVGNQPQHF	TGCAGTGCTAAGCTCACAGGGGTCGGTAATCAGCCCCAGCATTTT
TRBV13	TRBJ1-6	TRBD1	many	CASSLGQAINSPLHF	TGTGCCAGCAGCCTGGGACAGGCTATCAATTCACCCCTCCACTTT
TRBV9	TRBJ2-1	TRBD2	few	CASSGSGGNSYNEQFF	TGTGCCAGCAGCGGGAGCGGGGGTAACTCCTACAATGAGCAGTTCTTC
TRBV6-2/TRBV6-3	TRBJ1-5	NA	NA	CASSSLGQEPWLANQPQHF	TGTGCCAGCAGTTCTTTGGGACAAGAACCCTGGCTAGCCAATCAGCCCCAGCATTTT
TRBV6-2/TRBV6-3	TRBJ2-7	TRBD1	once	CASSPPGQGMNEQYF	TGTGCCAGCAGTCCCCCGGGACAGGGTATGAACGAGCAGTACTTC
TRBV28	TRBJ2-1	NA	many	CASSPQGRQFF	TGTGCCAGCAGTCCCCAAGGGCGGCAGTTCTTC
TRBV5-1	TRBJ2-7	TRBD2	many	CASSLSLAAYEQYF	TGCGCCAGCAGCTTGAGCCTAGCGGCCTACGAGCAGTACTTC
TRBV6-2/TRBV6-3	TRBJ2-4	NA	many	CASSYSEIQYF	TGTGCCAGCAGTTACTCCGAAATTCAGTACTTC
TRBV19	TRBJ2-1	TRBD2	many	CASSKSGSSYNEQFF	TGTGCCAGTAGTAAGAGCGGGAGCTCCTACAATGAGCAGTTCTTC
TRBV12-3/TRBV12-4	TRBJ2-1	NA	many	CASSLAGGLRQFF	TGTGCCAGCAGTTTAGCGGGAGGACTCCGCCAGTTCTTC
TRBV18	TRBJ2-7	TRBD1	NA	CASSLTGFTSYEQYF	TGTGCCAGCTCACTGACAGGGTTTACCTCCTACGAGCAGTACTTC
TRBV7-2	TRBJ1-3	NA	many	CASSTGSGNTIYF	TGTGCCAGTTCGACAGGCTCTGGAAACACCATATATTTT
TRBV9	TRBJ1-1	NA	few	CASSLTGWTEAFF	TGTGCCAGCAGCCTAACAGGGTGGACTGAAGCTTTCTTT
TRBV3-1	TRBJ2-2	NA	many	CASSPGTGGGTGELFF	TGTGCCAGCAGCCCGGGGACAGGCGGGGGTACCGGGGAGCTGTTTTTT
TRBV7-2	TRBJ2-7	NA	medium-sized	CASSFTREGSEQYF	TGTGCCAGCAGCTTCACCCGAGAGGGGTCCGAGCAGTACTTC
TRBV2	TRBJ1-2	NA	NA	CASSPQTYHGYTF	TGTGCCAGCAGTCCTCAGACTTACCATGGCTACACCTTC
TRBV9	TRBJ2-2	TRBD2	few	CASSAGGGSHGELFF	TGTGCCAGCAGCGCTGGAGGCGGGAGCCACGGGGAGCTGTTTTTT
TRBV4-2	TRBJ2-5	NA	many	CASSQAGREGRETQYF	TGTGCCAGCAGCCAAGCAGGGCGGGAAGGGCGAGAGACCCAGTACTTC
TRBV27	TRBJ2-3	TRBD2	many	CASSLYSGRTDTQYF	TGTGCCAGCAGTTTATATAGCGGGAGAACAGATACGCAGTATTTT
TRBV11-2	TRBJ2-1	NA	many	CASSSSLGAHNEQFF	TGTGCCAGCAGCTCAAGTCTGGGGGCGCACAATGAGCAGTTCTTC
TRBV4-2	TRBJ2-1	TRBD2	many	CASSQGTSGGASEQFF	TGTGCCAGCAGCCAAGGAACTAGCGGGGGGGCCAGTGAGCAGTTCTTC
TRBV7-2	TRBJ1-5	NA	many	CASSSGPLGSNQPQHF	TGTGCCAGCAGCTCAGGCCCCTTGGGGAGCAATCAGCCCCAGCATTTT
TRBV7-9	TRBJ2-1	NA	many	CASSLSGQKWDEQFF	TGTGCCAGCAGCTTAAGTGGTCAAAAGTGGGATGAGCAGTTCTTC
TRBV7-2	TRBJ1-5	NA	many	CASSSRRGSNQPQHF	TGTGCCAGCAGCTCTAGGCGTGGTAGCAATCAGCCCCAGCATTTT
TRBV20-1	TRBJ2-2	TRBD2	NA	CSARVAGVIGELFF	TGCAGTGCTAGGGTAGCGGGAGTGATCGGGGAGCTGTTTTTT
TRBV9	TRBJ2-5	NA	many	CASSVAGAETQYF	TGTGCCAGCAGCGTAGCTGGGGCAGAGACCCAGTACTTC
TRBV5-6	TRBJ2-6	NA	many	CASSFEQGLVSGANVLTF	TGTGCCAGCAGCTTCGAACAGGGATTAGTCTCTGGGGCCAACGTCCTGACTTTC
TRBV5-6	TRBJ2-7	TRBD1	many	CASCPGQGPSYEQYF	TGTGCCAGCTGCCCGGGACAGGGGCCATCCTACGAGCAGTACTTC
TRBV29-1	TRBJ2-3	TRBD1	many	CSVGQDRGEDTQYF	TGCAGCGTTGGTCAGGACAGGGGCGAAGATACGCAGTATTTT
TRBV2	TRBJ2-1	TRBD2	many	CASSILALTTNEQFF	TGTGCCAGCAGTATACTAGCGCTTACCACGAATGAGCAGTTCTTC
TRBV4-3	TRBJ2-2	NA	NA	CASSQAPGVDTGELFF	TGCGCCAGCAGCCAAGCGCCGGGCGTAGACACCGGGGAGCTGTTTTTT
TRBV4-3	TRBJ1-2	NA	many	CASSWKQGNYGYTF	TGCGCCAGCAGCTGGAAACAGGGAAATTATGGCTACACCTTC
TRBV29-1	TRBJ1-2	TRBD1	many	CSVEPRQGNYGYTF	TGCAGCGTTGAACCCCGACAGGGGAATTATGGCTACACCTTC
TRBV11-2	TRBJ2-1	TRBD1	many	CASSLRGGDRGVNEQFF	TGTGCCAGCAGCTTACGGGGAGGGGACAGGGGAGTCAATGAGCAGTTCTTC
TRBV24-1	TRBJ2-2	NA	many	CATSDGHDHTGELFF	TGTGCCACCAGTGATGGCCATGATCACACCGGGGAGCTGTTTTTT